This is a list of T cell receptor beta chains from one sample in a study of shared clonotypes between healthy human individuals. The protocol was immunoSEQ multiplex PCR, while the TCRdb copy is restricted to in-frame clones and leaves out a portion. The sample lists about 1,800,000 clones; about 95% were seen once. Material: naive CD8+ T cells sorted from blood. The receptor set was obtained from a man aged 18 to 29 in good health. Each CDR3 is given with its conserved first and last residue. A D gene is named only where the DNA matches it firmly. Part of the rows lack a size; the others show once, few, many or a class for expanded clones.

J | D | size | V | DNA | CDR3
TRBJ2-2 | NA | NA | TRBV4-3 | TGCGCCAGCAGCCAAGATCAACGGGGCGCGGACACCGGGGAGCTGTTTTTT | CASSQDQRGADTGELFF
TRBJ1-1 | TRBD1 | NA | TRBV6-1 | TGTGCCAGCAGTGAAGTTACAGGGGGCTCCCCTCCCTCCTTT | CASSEVTGGSPPSF
TRBJ2-7 | TRBD1 | NA | TRBV5-1 | TGCGCCAGCAGCTGGACAGGGGCCACCTACGAGCAGTACTTC | CASSWTGATYEQYF
TRBJ2-7 | NA | NA | TRBV6-4 | TGTGCCAGCAGTGGGTCCAGGACCTACGAGCAGTACTTC | CASSGSRTYEQYF
TRBJ2-2 | NA | NA | TRBV30 | TGTGCCTGGAGTGTTCGTCCCGGGGAGCTGTTTTTT | CAWSVRPGELFF
TRBJ2-7 | TRBD1 | NA | TRBV4-1 | TGCGCCAGCAGCCAGACGACAGGGGCCTCCTACGAGCAGTACTTC | CASSQTTGASYEQYF
TRBJ1-1 | NA | NA | TRBV5-6 | TGTGCCAGCAGCTTGGCCGGGCACGGGAACACTGAAGCTTTCTTT | CASSLAGHGNTEAFF
TRBJ2-7 | TRBD1 | once | TRBV7-2 | TGTGCCAGCAGCTTAGGGACAGGGAGAGAGCAGTACTTC | CASSLGTGREQYF
TRBJ2-7 | NA | once | TRBV30 | TGTGCCTGGAGTGTCAAAGGGAACGAGCAGTACTTC | CAWSVKGNEQYF
TRBJ2-2 | NA | once | TRBV10-3 | TGTGCCATCAGCAGCCAGAACACCGGGGAGCTGTTTTTT | CAISSQNTGELFF
TRBJ2-5 | NA | NA | TRBV6-5 | TGTGCCAGCAGTTACTCCTATCAGGGTTCCGAGGAGACCCAGTACTTC | CASSYSYQGSEETQYF
TRBJ1-1 | NA | NA | TRBV28 | TGTGCCAGCAGTCACCCTCAGGGGAACACTGAAGCTTTCTTT | CASSHPQGNTEAFF
TRBJ2-5 | NA | NA | TRBV2 | TGTGCCAGCAGTTACGTATTGGTGAGGGAGACCCAGTACTTC | CASSYVLVRETQYF
TRBJ2-3 | NA | NA | TRBV12-1 | TGTGCCAGCAGCTCCGGGACTCACGGGGCAGATACGCAGTATTTT | CASSSGTHGADTQYF
TRBJ1-1 | TRBD1 | NA | TRBV5-4 | TGTGCCAGCAGCTTGGGCCACAACAGGGGTACTGAAGCTTTCTTT | CASSLGHNRGTEAFF
TRBJ1-4 | NA | NA | TRBV7-9 | TGTGCCAGCAGCTTAGCGCGTTGGAGTGCAACTAATGAAAAACTGTTTTTT | CASSLARWSATNEKLFF
TRBJ2-1 | TRBD2 | NA | TRBV7-3 | TGTGCCAGCAGCTTAATGAGCGGGGGTTCCTACAATGAGCAGTTCTTC | CASSLMSGGSYNEQFF
TRBJ2-2 | NA | NA | TRBV9 | TGTGCCAGCAGCGTAGGCGGCGGCAACACCGGGGAGCTGTTTTTT | CASSVGGGNTGELFF
TRBJ2-5 | TRBD1 | NA | TRBV6-1 | TGTGCCAGCAGTGGAAGGGACAGGGAAATTTGGTCGTACTTC | CASSGRDREIWSYF
TRBJ2-5 | TRBD1 | NA | TRBV11-1 | TGTGCCAGCCCCCCTGGGGACAGCCAAGAGACCCAGTACTTC | CASPPGDSQETQYF
TRBJ2-5 | NA | NA | TRBV30 | TGTGCCTGGAGTGCCCTCGTGGGCCAGTACTTC | CAWSALVGQYF
TRBJ2-2 | TRBD1 | NA | TRBV29-1 | TGCAGCGTCGCCGACAGGGGAGATAACACCGGGGAGCTGTTTTTT | CSVADRGDNTGELFF
TRBJ1-5 | NA | NA | TRBV27 | TGTGCCAGCAGTTTATGGGGCCAGCCCCAGCATTTT | CASSLWGQPQHF
TRBJ2-7 | NA | once | TRBV13 | TGTGCCAGCAGCTTCGCTGGGTTTTCCTACGAGCAGTACTTC | CASSFAGFSYEQYF
TRBJ2-2 | TRBD1 | NA | TRBV7-9 | TGTGCCAGCAGTTCGACAGGGACGAACACCGGGGAGCTGTTTTTT | CASSSTGTNTGELFF
TRBJ1-2 | NA | NA | TRBV9 | TGTGCCAGCAGCGGAGAGTCAGCGGCCAAAGGCTATGGCTACACCTTC | CASSGESAAKGYGYTF
TRBJ2-2 | TRBD1 | NA | TRBV6-1 | TGTGCCAGCAGTGAACACAGGGGCGGGTTTTGGGACACCGGGGAGCTGTTTTTT | CASSEHRGGFWDTGELFF
TRBJ2-3 | NA | NA | TRBV28 | TGTGCCAGCAGTTCCCGACAGTACGGGGCTACAGATACGCAGTATTTT | CASSSRQYGATDTQYF
TRBJ2-7 | NA | NA | TRBV6-5 | TGTGCCAGCAGTTCCTCCGTGGGGCAGGGGATCTACGAGCAGTACTTC | CASSSSVGQGIYEQYF
TRBJ2-1 | NA | NA | TRBV4-1 | TGCGCCAGCAGCCCGGTCGACAGTTCCTACAATGAGCAGTTCTTC | CASSPVDSSYNEQFF
TRBJ1-2 | TRBD1 | NA | TRBV29-1 | TGCAGCGTTGAATGGGACAGGGCCAACTATGGCTACACCTTC | CSVEWDRANYGYTF
TRBJ2-7 | NA | NA | TRBV5-8 | TGTGCCAGCAGCTTGGAACAGGGATGGCAGTACTTC | CASSLEQGWQYF
TRBJ2-3 | NA | NA | TRBV7-6 | TGTGCCAGCAGCCCTAGAGAAGCTACGCAGTATTTT | CASSPREATQYF
TRBJ1-1 | NA | NA | TRBV27 | TGTGCCAGCAGTCCAGATCCGGGCCGCGGTATAGTGAACACTGAAGCTTTCTTT | CASSPDPGRGIVNTEAFF
TRBJ1-4 | TRBD1 | NA | TRBV28 | TGTGCCAGCAGTCTGACAGGGAAAACTAATGAAAAACTGTTTTTT | CASSLTGKTNEKLFF
TRBJ2-5 | TRBD2 | NA | TRBV7-2 | TGTGCCAGCAGCTTAGCGCACCTAGCGGAGGAAGAGACCCAGTACTTC | CASSLAHLAEEETQYF
TRBJ2-7 | NA | NA | TRBV7-2 | TGTGCCAGTTCGATGACTTCTAGCTACGAGCAGTACTTC | CASSMTSSYEQYF
TRBJ2-5 | NA | NA | TRBV7-9 | TGTGCCCCTTTGGACCAAGAGACCCAGTACTTC | CAPLDQETQYF